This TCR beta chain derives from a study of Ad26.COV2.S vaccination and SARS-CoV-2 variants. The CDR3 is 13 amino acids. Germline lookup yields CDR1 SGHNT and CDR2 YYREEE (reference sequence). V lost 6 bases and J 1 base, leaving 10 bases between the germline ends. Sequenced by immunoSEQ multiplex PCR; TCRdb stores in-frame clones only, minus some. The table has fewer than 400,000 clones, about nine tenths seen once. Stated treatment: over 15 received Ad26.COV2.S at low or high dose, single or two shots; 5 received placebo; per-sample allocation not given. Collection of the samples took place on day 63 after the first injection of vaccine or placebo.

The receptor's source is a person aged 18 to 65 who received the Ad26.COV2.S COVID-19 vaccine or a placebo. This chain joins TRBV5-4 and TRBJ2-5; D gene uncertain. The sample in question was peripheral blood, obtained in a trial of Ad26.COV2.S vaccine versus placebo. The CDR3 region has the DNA TGTGCCAGCACTAGAGATCCCCAAGAGACCCAGTACTTC. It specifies CASTRDPQETQYF.